This T cell receptor beta chain was sequenced during a study of CXCR3-negative and CXCR3-positive naive CD8 T cells. Study observations and caveats: Comparison of naive cells showed more hydrophobic TRB CDR3s in CXCR3-positive than in CXCR3-negative naive cells. The study found CXCR3 expression partially decreased after cryopreservation and ran most assays on fresh PBMCs. The TRBV-TRBJ usage of naive CXCR3-negative and CXCR3-positive cells was similar, but that of memory cells differed. Comparably high diversity marked both naive subsets, whereas memory CD8+ cells had much lower diversity.

The CDR3 has 17 amino acids. Germline CDR1 is LGHNA and CDR2 is YSLEER. TRB cDNA was prepared as libraries by UMI-labeled 5' RACE. No DNA is given; TCRdb re-called the 5' RACE reads and lists each CDR3 protein once. The sample data list some 130,000 distinct CDR3 sequences. A note on this clonotype: As yet, its antigen is unknown.

Sequencing was done on a sample of naive CXCR3+ CD8+ T cells from blood. Regarding subset: CD45RO-CCR7+CD27+CD95- naive CD8+ T cells expressing CXCR3 (TNR3+). The sequence came from a human donor in good health. Some clones in this sample may be carry-over from other donors' samples. V and J are TRBV4-3 and TRBJ1-4. CDR3: CASSQDVGIATNEKLFF.